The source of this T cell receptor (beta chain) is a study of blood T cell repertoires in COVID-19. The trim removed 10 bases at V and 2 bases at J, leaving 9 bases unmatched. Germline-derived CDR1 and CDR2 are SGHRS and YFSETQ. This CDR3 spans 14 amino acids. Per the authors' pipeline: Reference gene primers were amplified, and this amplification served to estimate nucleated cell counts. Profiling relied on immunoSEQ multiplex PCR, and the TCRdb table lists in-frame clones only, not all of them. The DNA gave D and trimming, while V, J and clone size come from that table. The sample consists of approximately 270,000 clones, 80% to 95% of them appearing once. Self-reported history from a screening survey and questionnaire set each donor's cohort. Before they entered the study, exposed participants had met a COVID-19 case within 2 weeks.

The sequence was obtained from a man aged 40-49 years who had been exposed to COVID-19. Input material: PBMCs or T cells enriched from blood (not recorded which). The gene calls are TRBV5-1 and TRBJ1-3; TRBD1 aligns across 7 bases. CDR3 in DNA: TGCGCCGGTATAGAGGGGACAGCTGGAAACACCATATATTTT. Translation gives CAGIEGTAGNTIYF.